A selection of T cell receptor beta chains follows, all from one sample in a study of cytomegalovirus exposure and HLA in healthy donors. The repertoire was sequenced with immunoSEQ multiplex PCR; TCRdb's copy has only in-frame clones and lacks some. The sample contains about 140,000 clones, 70% to 80% of which appear only once. Sequenced: PBMCs. These receptors were obtained from a young man in good health and CMV-seronegative. Each CDR3 is given with its conserved first and last residue. A D gene is named only where the DNA matches it firmly. Where a row states a size, it is once, few, many or the class of an expanded clone; other rows omit it.

abundance | j_gene | d_gene | v_gene | CDR3nt | CDR3aa
- | TRBJ1-6 | - | TRBV7-9 | TGTGCCAGCAGCTCAGCGGGTGCAGGGGCGGTTTCACCCCTCCACTTT | CASSSAGAGAVSPLHF
- | TRBJ1-2 | - | TRBV30 | TGTGCCTGGAAACCCGAATTGACAGCCAACTATGGCTACACCTTC | CAWKPELTANYGYTF
- | TRBJ2-1 | TRBD2 | TRBV7-2 | TGTGCCAGCAGCCAGCAGACTAGCCCACCCGAGGATGAGCAGTTCTTC | CASSQQTSPPEDEQFF
- | TRBJ2-4 | TRBD2 | TRBV27 | TGTGCCAGCAGTTTCGGGCGGGGGAAAAACATTCAGTACTTC | CASSFGRGKNIQYF
- | TRBJ1-1 | - | TRBV5-4 | TGTGCCAGCAGCTCAAGACAGTCCATGAACACTGAAGCTTTCTTT | CASSSRQSMNTEAFF
- | TRBJ2-3 | TRBD2 | TRBV5-1 | TGCGCCAGCAGCTCGCTAGCGGGGATCACAGATACGCAGTATTTT | CASSSLAGITDTQYF
- | TRBJ1-5 | TRBD1 | TRBV19 | TGTGCCAGTAGTACGGGGACAGGCGTCAATCAGCCCCAGCATTTT | CASSTGTGVNQPQHF
- | TRBJ1-1 | - | TRBV4-1 | TGCGCCAGCAGACTATTTGGGGGGGGAGGTGAAGCTTTCTTT | CASRLFGGGGEAFF
- | TRBJ2-2 | - | TRBV29-1 | TGCAGCGTTTTGGCGGGGACCGGGGAGCTGTTTTTT | CSVLAGTGELFF
- | TRBJ1-3 | - | TRBV19 | TGTGCCAGTAGTACCGGTCAGGGTTTATCTGGAAACACCATATATTTT | CASSTGQGLSGNTIYF
- | TRBJ2-5 | TRBD2 | TRBV11-2 | TGTGCCAGCAGCTTATTAGCGGGGGGGGGAGAGACCCAGTACTTC | CASSLLAGGGETQYF
- | TRBJ2-7 | - | TRBV30 | TGTGCCTGGAGTTCATCAGGGATCGAGCAGTACTTC | CAWSSSGIEQYF
- | TRBJ2-5 | - | TRBV27 | TGCGCCAGCAGTCTAGCGACCCCGCAAGAGACCCAGTACTTC | CASSLATPQETQYF
- | TRBJ1-1 | TRBD1 | TRBV5-1 | TGCGCCAGCAGCTTGAGGGGACAGATGAACACTGAAGCTTTCTTT | CASSLRGQMNTEAFF
- | TRBJ2-5 | - | TRBV5-1 | TGCGCCAGCAGCACCGGGACACAGAACCAGTACTTC | CASSTGTQNQYF
- | TRBJ1-1 | TRBD1 | TRBV5-4 | TGTGCCAGCAGCCATGACAGGGGTCAGAACACTGAAGCTTTCTTT | CASSHDRGQNTEAFF
- | TRBJ2-7 | - | TRBV5-6 | TGTGCCAGCAGCAACTCGGGACTTACCTACGAGCAGTACTTC | CASSNSGLTYEQYF
- | TRBJ2-3 | TRBD1 | TRBV7-9 | TGTGCCAGCAGCTTAGTCCGACAGGGGGTTTCAGATACGCAGTATTTT | CASSLVRQGVSDTQYF
- | TRBJ1-5 | - | TRBV28 | TGTGCCAGCAGTTTAACCGGAGGTAATCAGCCCCAGCATTTT | CASSLTGGNQPQHF
- | TRBJ1-2 | TRBD1 | TRBV30 | TGTGCCTGGGGACAGGGATTAAACTATGGCTACACCTTC | CAWGQGLNYGYTF
- | TRBJ2-5 | - | TRBV5-1 | TGCGCCAGCGGGCGGAGTCCGGACAGACAAGAGACCCAGTACTTC | CASGRSPDRQETQYF
few | TRBJ2-4 | - | TRBV4-1 | TGCGCCAGCAGCCCCGCGACTAGTCGGGGGGCTAACATTCAGTACTTC | CASSPATSRGANIQYF
once | TRBJ2-3 | - | TRBV18 | TGTGCCAGCTCACCACAGGAGGGGGCCCCTGATACGCAGTATTTT | CASSPQEGAPDTQYF
few | TRBJ1-6 | TRBD1 | TRBV6-1 | TGTGCCAGCAGTACCGGGACAGGGGGTTCACCCCTCCACTTT | CASSTGTGGSPLHF
- | TRBJ2-3 | TRBD1 | TRBV6-6 | TGTGCCAGCAGTTCGAAAACAGGGGCCCGCACAGATACGCAGTATTTT | CASSSKTGARTDTQYF
- | TRBJ1-4 | - | TRBV28 | TGTGCCAGCAGTTCCGACAGAGAAAAACTGTTTTTT | CASSSDREKLFF
- | TRBJ1-2 | - | TRBV14 | TGTGCCAGCAGCCGAGGCGGGGGGGCGGTTCGAGGCTACACCTTC | CASSRGGGAVRGYTF
- | TRBJ2-7 | TRBD1 | TRBV2 | TGTGCCAGCAGCCACCGGGACAGGGCCCCCTACGAGCAGTACTTC | CASSHRDRAPYEQYF
- | TRBJ2-5 | - | TRBV2 | TGTGCCAGCAGTGGCAGGGGTATAGGGACCCAGTACTTC | CASSGRGIGTQYF
few | TRBJ2-7 | TRBD1 | TRBV11-3 | TGTGCCAGCAAGGGGGCGAGGAGGCCCTACGAGCAGTACTTC | CASKGARRPYEQYF
- | TRBJ2-7 | - | TRBV29-1 | TGCAGCGTTGTAGGCGGCCCCTACGAGCAGTACTTC | CSVVGGPYEQYF
- | TRBJ2-2 | - | TRBV5-1 | TGCGCCAGCAGCCTTAGTGCGGGGGAGCTGTTTTTT | CASSLSAGELFF
- | TRBJ2-5 | TRBD2 | TRBV25-1 | TGTGCCAGCAACGGAAGGGGACTAGCGGGAGCAGAGACCCAGTACTTC | CASNGRGLAGAETQYF
- | TRBJ2-5 | - | TRBV7-9 | TGTGCCAGCAGCGGAGTTCAAGAGACCCAGTACTTC | CASSGVQETQYF
few | TRBJ2-7 | TRBD1 | TRBV6-5 | TGTGCCAGCAGTCCAGGGGGCGGAGATTCCTACGAGCAGTACTTC | CASSPGGGDSYEQYF
few | TRBJ1-1 | - | TRBV5-1 | TGCGCCAGCAGCCCCAGACCGGGAAACACTGAAGCTTTCTTT | CASSPRPGNTEAFF
- | TRBJ2-7 | TRBD1 | TRBV6-5 | TGTGCCAGCAGCTACAGGGGGTCCAGCTCCTACGAGCAGTACTTC | CASSYRGSSSYEQYF
- | TRBJ2-7 | TRBD1 | TRBV19 | TGTGCCAGTAGTCTCGGGACAGGTCCCCCCTACGAGCAGTACTTC | CASSLGTGPPYEQYF
- | TRBJ2-7 | TRBD1 | TRBV6-6 | TGTGCCAGCAGTCCGGGACAGGGTGTGAGTGAGCAGTACTTC | CASSPGQGVSEQYF
- | TRBJ2-1 | - | TRBV28 | TGTGCCAGCAGTTTCGGGGGAAACAATGAGCAGTTCTTC | CASSFGGNNEQFF
- | TRBJ1-5 | - | TRBV28 | TGTGCCAGCAGTTCGAGGGAAAGTAGCAATCAGCCCCAGCATTTT | CASSSRESSNQPQHF
- | TRBJ1-1 | TRBD1 | TRBV2 | TGTGCCAGCCGGGGGACAGGGGCTTTACCTCGGGACACTGAAGCTTTCTTT | CASRGTGALPRDTEAFF
- | TRBJ2-3 | TRBD2 | TRBV9 | TGTGCCAGCAGCGTAGTAGGACAATGGGGGGGAGATACGCAGTATTTT | CASSVVGQWGGDTQYF
- | TRBJ2-2 | - | TRBV6-4 | TGTGCCAGCAGTGACTCTCTGGGGGCAAGGACCGGGGAGCTGTTTTTT | CASSDSLGARTGELFF
- | TRBJ2-2 | - | TRBV28 | TGTGCCAGCAGTTTCGTGTCAGTTAACACCGGGGAGCTGTTTTTT | CASSFVSVNTGELFF
- | TRBJ2-3 | - | TRBV19 | TGTGCCAGTAGTACACGGTTCAGGGTCCTTGGCACAGATACGCAGTATTTT | CASSTRFRVLGTDTQYF
- | TRBJ2-7 | TRBD2 | TRBV28 | TGTGCCAGCAGTTTTCAGGCCGGGGTAGCGGGCAAGAGCTCCTACGAGCAGTACTTC | CASSFQAGVAGKSSYEQYF
- | TRBJ2-5 | - | TRBV5-4 | TGTGCCAGCAGCTTTATACGGGAGACCCAGTACTTC | CASSFIRETQYF
- | TRBJ2-3 | TRBD2 | TRBV15 | TGTGCCACCAAAAATCCGGGACTAGCGGGAGGTACGCAGTATTTT | CATKNPGLAGGTQYF
- | TRBJ2-3 | - | TRBV6-4 | TGTGCCGCCTCTCGAGGGGGGGGCACAGATACGCAGTATTTT | CAASRGGGTDTQYF
- | TRBJ2-1 | - | TRBV9 | TGTGCCAGCAGCGTTGCCTTGGGGCCAGGGAATGAGCAGTTCTTC | CASSVALGPGNEQFF
few | TRBJ2-7 | - | TRBV29-1 | TGCAGCGTTGAAGTACTTTACGAGCAGTACTTC | CSVEVLYEQYF
- | TRBJ1-2 | - | TRBV2 | TGTGCCAGCAGTGAAATGGGGCAGCGACTCTATGGCTACACCTTC | CASSEMGQRLYGYTF
- | TRBJ2-4 | - | TRBV30 | TGTGCCTGGAGTGTGGGGGCGGACATTCAGTACTTC | CAWSVGADIQYF
- | TRBJ2-5 | TRBD2 | TRBV7-9 | TGTGCCAGCAGCTTAGGGTCCGAGGGGACCGGGGGGGAGACCCAGTACTTC | CASSLGSEGTGGETQYF